The rows below give T cell receptor beta chains drawn from one sample of a study of T cell responses to AZD1222 COVID-19 vaccine. Clones were sequenced by immunoSEQ multiplex PCR, and TCRdb holds only the in-frame ones, with some missing. Seen here are 150,000 or so clones, approximately 90% observed once, and the top ten hold about 1.4%. The sample consisted of peripheral blood, taken on day 0 of AZD1222 vaccination. The receptors stem from an adult in good health. CDR3s include the opening cysteine and the closing phenylalanine or tryptophan. D genes are given only for firm matches. The size entry is marked missing in some rows and otherwise reads once, few, many or a size class.

D gene: TRBD1
J gene: TRBJ1-4
clone size: -
V gene: TRBV14
CDR3 DNA: TGTGCCAGCAGCCCGCAGGGACAGGGAAATGAAAAACTGTTTTTT
CDR3 protein: CASSPQGQGNEKLFF

D gene: TRBD1
J gene: TRBJ1-4
clone size: few
V gene: TRBV2
CDR3 DNA: TGTGCCAGCAGTGATTACGCAGGGGGGGATGAAAAACTGTTTTTT
CDR3 protein: CASSDYAGGDEKLFF

D gene: TRBD2
J gene: TRBJ2-7
clone size: -
V gene: TRBV7-2
CDR3 DNA: TGTGCCAGCAGCGACTCTAGCGGGAAAGAGCAGTACTTC
CDR3 protein: CASSDSSGKEQYF

D gene: TRBD1
J gene: TRBJ1-2
clone size: -
V gene: TRBV29-1
CDR3 DNA: TGCAGCGTTGTGAGGACAGGGGGCGGCGGCTATGGCTACACCTTC
CDR3 protein: CSVVRTGGGGYGYTF

D gene: TRBD1
J gene: TRBJ1-6
clone size: -
V gene: TRBV3-1/TRBV3-2
CDR3 DNA: TGTGCCAGCAGCCAAGGGGACAGGGTCTCACCCCTCCACTTT
CDR3 protein: CASSQGDRVSPLHF

D gene: -
J gene: TRBJ2-2
clone size: -
V gene: TRBV6-1
CDR3 DNA: TGTGCCAGCAGTGAATACTCACAGGGTGAGGGGAACACCGGGGAGCTGTTTTTT
CDR3 protein: CASSEYSQGEGNTGELFF

D gene: TRBD1
J gene: TRBJ1-5
clone size: -
V gene: TRBV28
CDR3 DNA: TGTGCCAGCAGATATATTGGGACAGCCCTCAATCAGCCCCAGCATTTT
CDR3 protein: CASRYIGTALNQPQHF

D gene: -
J gene: TRBJ1-4
clone size: -
V gene: TRBV7-2
CDR3 DNA: TGTGCCAGCAGCTTAATGGGGGGAGTTAATGAAAAACTGTTTTTT
CDR3 protein: CASSLMGGVNEKLFF

D gene: -
J gene: TRBJ2-3
clone size: -
V gene: TRBV21-1
CDR3 DNA: TGTGCCAGCACCCAGTGGGGGGGCTCAGCAGTAGATACGCAGTATTTT
CDR3 protein: CASTQWGGSAVDTQYF

D gene: -
J gene: TRBJ1-4
clone size: -
V gene: TRBV6-2/TRBV6-3
CDR3 DNA: TGTGCCAGCAGTTCCCGATGGGCAACTAATGAAAAACTGTTTTTT
CDR3 protein: CASSSRWATNEKLFF

D gene: -
J gene: TRBJ2-1
clone size: -
V gene: TRBV9
CDR3 DNA: TGTGCCAGCAGCGTAGATCCGCGGGTTTCAAATGAGCAGTTCTTC
CDR3 protein: CASSVDPRVSNEQFF

D gene: -
J gene: TRBJ1-1
clone size: -
V gene: TRBV29-1
CDR3 DNA: TGCAGCGTTTTCCCCTTACGGGCGAAGGGAAAATCGGGCACTGAAGCTTTCTTT
CDR3 protein: CSVFPLRAKGKSGTEAFF

D gene: TRBD2
J gene: TRBJ2-1
clone size: -
V gene: TRBV13
CDR3 DNA: TGTGCCAGCAGCTTAATGCGGGGGGTGAGCTCCTACAATGAGCAGTTCTTC
CDR3 protein: CASSLMRGVSSYNEQFF

D gene: TRBD1
J gene: TRBJ1-1
clone size: -
V gene: TRBV7-8
CDR3 DNA: TGTGCCAGCAGCTTATACACAGGGGGCAACACTGAAGCTTTCTTT
CDR3 protein: CASSLYTGGNTEAFF

D gene: -
J gene: TRBJ1-6
clone size: -
V gene: TRBV7-9
CDR3 DNA: TGTGCCAGCAGCTTAGGGGATAATTCACCCCTCCACTTT
CDR3 protein: CASSLGDNSPLHF

D gene: -
J gene: TRBJ1-4
clone size: -
V gene: TRBV5-4
CDR3 DNA: TGTGCCAGCAGCGCTTCAACTAATGAAAAACTGTTTTTT
CDR3 protein: CASSASTNEKLFF

D gene: -
J gene: TRBJ2-5
clone size: -
V gene: TRBV3-1/TRBV3-2
CDR3 DNA: TGTGCCAGCAGCCGGGAGGGGGATGGGACCCAGTACTTC
CDR3 protein: CASSREGDGTQYF

D gene: TRBD2
J gene: TRBJ2-3
clone size: -
V gene: TRBV5-1
CDR3 DNA: TGCGCCAGCAGCCGCCTAGCGGGGGAGCGGACAGATACGCAGTATTTT
CDR3 protein: CASSRLAGERTDTQYF

D gene: TRBD1
J gene: TRBJ2-7
clone size: -
V gene: TRBV2
CDR3 DNA: TGTGCCAGCAGTGATACAGGGGCCTACGAGCAGTACTTC
CDR3 protein: CASSDTGAYEQYF

D gene: -
J gene: TRBJ1-2
clone size: -
V gene: TRBV19
CDR3 DNA: TGTGCCAGTAGTAGAAGGGGTCTCGATGGCTACACCTTC
CDR3 protein: CASSRRGLDGYTF

D gene: -
J gene: TRBJ2-3
clone size: once
V gene: TRBV27
CDR3 DNA: TGTGCCAGCAGTTCCCCTTCGGGGTTAGGCGGGGGCAGTCCAGATACGCAGTATTTT
CDR3 protein: CASSSPSGLGGGSPDTQYF

D gene: TRBD1
J gene: TRBJ1-6
clone size: -
V gene: TRBV3-1/TRBV3-2
CDR3 DNA: TGTGCCAGCAGCCAACCCACAGGGGGGGACGGCTCACCCCTCCACTTT
CDR3 protein: CASSQPTGGDGSPLHF

D gene: -
J gene: TRBJ2-5
clone size: -
V gene: TRBV7-8
CDR3 DNA: TGTGCCAGCAGCTTAGTTCCCCCGGAGACCCAGTACTTC
CDR3 protein: CASSLVPPETQYF

D gene: -
J gene: TRBJ2-7
clone size: -
V gene: TRBV5-6
CDR3 DNA: TGTGCCAGCAGCTTATGGGGGATGCTCTACGAGCAGTACTTC
CDR3 protein: CASSLWGMLYEQYF

D gene: TRBD2
J gene: TRBJ2-2
clone size: -
V gene: TRBV7-2
CDR3 DNA: TGTGCCAGCAGCCTGCGACTAGCGGGAAACACCGGGGAGCTGTTTTTT
CDR3 protein: CASSLRLAGNTGELFF

D gene: -
J gene: TRBJ1-5
clone size: -
V gene: TRBV24-1
CDR3 DNA: TGTGCCACCAGTGATTCCCAAGGAGCGTCAAATCAGCCCCAGCATTTT
CDR3 protein: CATSDSQGASNQPQHF

D gene: -
J gene: TRBJ1-4
clone size: once
V gene: TRBV25-1
CDR3 DNA: TGTGCCAGCAGTGAAAACAACCTGGTAAAACTGTTTTTT
CDR3 protein: CASSENNLVKLFF

D gene: TRBD1
J gene: TRBJ1-1
clone size: -
V gene: TRBV5-1
CDR3 DNA: TGCGCCAGCAGCTTGGGGACAGGTATGAACACTGAAGCTTTCTTT
CDR3 protein: CASSLGTGMNTEAFF

D gene: -
J gene: TRBJ2-3
clone size: -
V gene: TRBV7-2
CDR3 DNA: TGTGCCAGCAGCTGGTCAGGGGTGTGGACAGATACGCAGTATTTT
CDR3 protein: CASSWSGVWTDTQYF

D gene: -
J gene: TRBJ2-7
clone size: -
V gene: TRBV10-3
CDR3 DNA: TGTGCCACGAGGGTCGGGGCGGACTACGAGCAGTACTTC
CDR3 protein: CATRVGADYEQYF

D gene: -
J gene: TRBJ1-2
clone size: -
V gene: TRBV10-3
CDR3 DNA: TGTGCCATCAGTTTTCGGGGCGCGGAAGATGGCTACACCTTC
CDR3 protein: CAISFRGAEDGYTF

D gene: TRBD2
J gene: TRBJ2-7
clone size: -
V gene: TRBV28
CDR3 DNA: TGTGCCAGCAGTAAGGCGGGAGCCCGCTACGAGCAGTACTTC
CDR3 protein: CASSKAGARYEQYF

D gene: -
J gene: TRBJ1-2
clone size: -
V gene: TRBV4-1
CDR3 DNA: TGCGCCAGCAGCCAAGATCTCTATGGCTACACCTTC
CDR3 protein: CASSQDLYGYTF

D gene: -
J gene: TRBJ2-7
clone size: few
V gene: TRBV15
CDR3 DNA: TGTGCCACCAGCAGAGATCGGGGTGGAGATCGCGAGCAGTACTTC
CDR3 protein: CATSRDRGGDREQYF

D gene: -
J gene: TRBJ2-2
clone size: -
V gene: TRBV7-9
CDR3 DNA: TGTGCCAGCAGCCCAGTGGGAGGGAACACCGGGGAGCTGTTTTTT
CDR3 protein: CASSPVGGNTGELFF

D gene: TRBD1
J gene: TRBJ1-1
clone size: -
V gene: TRBV19
CDR3 DNA: TGTGCCAGTAGCTCAATTCGGGACAGCACTGAAGCTTTCTTT
CDR3 protein: CASSSIRDSTEAFF

D gene: -
J gene: TRBJ1-2
clone size: -
V gene: TRBV28
CDR3 DNA: TGTGCCAGCACCCCCCCGGCCAGGGCCTATGGCTACACCTTC
CDR3 protein: CASTPPARAYGYTF

D gene: -
J gene: TRBJ2-5
clone size: -
V gene: TRBV5-1
CDR3 DNA: TGCGCCAGCAGCTTTGGGGGTAGGATCCTAGAGACCCAGTACTTC
CDR3 protein: CASSFGGRILETQYF

D gene: -
J gene: TRBJ1-3
clone size: -
V gene: TRBV10-3
CDR3 DNA: TGTGCCATCAGTGCGGCGGAGGTCCTAAAGGGAAACACCATATATTTT
CDR3 protein: CAISAAEVLKGNTIYF

D gene: TRBD1
J gene: TRBJ2-6
clone size: -
V gene: TRBV4-3
CDR3 DNA: TGCGCCAGCAGCCACGACCCTTCGACAGGGGGGTTGCTTGGGGCCAACGTCCTGACTTTC
CDR3 protein: CASSHDPSTGGLLGANVLTF

D gene: TRBD2
J gene: TRBJ2-1
clone size: -
V gene: TRBV2
CDR3 DNA: TGTGCCAGCAGTGAAGCGGTTAGTAGCGGGATCTCCTACAATGAGCAGTTCTTC
CDR3 protein: CASSEAVSSGISYNEQFF

D gene: TRBD1
J gene: TRBJ2-1
clone size: -
V gene: TRBV14
CDR3 DNA: TGTGCCAGCAGCCTCCCCGGGACAGACAATGAGCAGTTCTTC
CDR3 protein: CASSLPGTDNEQFF

D gene: -
J gene: TRBJ1-5
clone size: -
V gene: TRBV12-3/TRBV12-4
CDR3 DNA: TGTGCCACCAGTAGGACAGATAATCAGCCCCAGCATTTT
CDR3 protein: CATSRTDNQPQHF

D gene: TRBD1
J gene: TRBJ1-3
clone size: few
V gene: TRBV29-1
CDR3 DNA: TGCAGCGTCAGGACAGGCTCTGGAAACACCATATATTTT
CDR3 protein: CSVRTGSGNTIYF

D gene: -
J gene: TRBJ2-3
clone size: -
V gene: TRBV29-1
CDR3 DNA: TGCAGCGTTGAAAGGACTACTGGGACAGATACGCAGTATTTT
CDR3 protein: CSVERTTGTDTQYF

D gene: -
J gene: TRBJ2-1
clone size: -
V gene: TRBV30
CDR3 DNA: TGTGCCTGGAGTGTGGTTTGGTCCGGCGGGCAGTTCTTC
CDR3 protein: CAWSVVWSGGQFF